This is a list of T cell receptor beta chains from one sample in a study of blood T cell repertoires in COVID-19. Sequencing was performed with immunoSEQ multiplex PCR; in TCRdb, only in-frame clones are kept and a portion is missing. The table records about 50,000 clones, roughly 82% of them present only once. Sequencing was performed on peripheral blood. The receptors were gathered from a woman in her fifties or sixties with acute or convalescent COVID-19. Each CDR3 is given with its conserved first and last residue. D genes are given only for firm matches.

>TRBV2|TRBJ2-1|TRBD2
CASSLLAGASNEQFF
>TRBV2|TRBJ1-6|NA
CASRQASSYNSPLHF
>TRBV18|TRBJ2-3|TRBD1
CASSPDRASTDTQYF
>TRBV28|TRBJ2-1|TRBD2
CASSSQTSEPYNEQFF
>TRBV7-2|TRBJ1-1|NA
CASSSGTSKLGAFF
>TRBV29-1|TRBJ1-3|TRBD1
CSVRTGGRNTIYF
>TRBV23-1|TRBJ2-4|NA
CANHLQGSKNIQYF
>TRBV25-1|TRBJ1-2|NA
CASRHGTAPSNGYTF
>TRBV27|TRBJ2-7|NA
CASAIKWSYEQYF
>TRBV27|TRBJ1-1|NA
CASSSSSSGVEAFF
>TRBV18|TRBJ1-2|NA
CASSTGKEDYGYTF
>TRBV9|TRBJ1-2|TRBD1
CASSPGDSLGYGYTF
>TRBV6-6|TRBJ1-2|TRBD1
CASSWDRDGYTF
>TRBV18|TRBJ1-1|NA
CASCTGMNTEAFF
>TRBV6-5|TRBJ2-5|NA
CASSYRDTKTQYF
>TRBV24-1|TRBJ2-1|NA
CATSDAFGGYYNEQFF
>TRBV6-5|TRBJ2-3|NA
CASSSPADTQYF
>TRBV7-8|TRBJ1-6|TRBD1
CASSLDGQVHSGPLHF
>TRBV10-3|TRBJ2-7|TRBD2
CASQLAGGQKEQYF
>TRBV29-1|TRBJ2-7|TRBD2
CSVRKAREVSYEQYF
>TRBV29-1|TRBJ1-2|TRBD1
CSDKRTGLGGYTF
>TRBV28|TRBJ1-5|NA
CASSFAGGKKQPQHF
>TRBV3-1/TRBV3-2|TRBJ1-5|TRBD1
CASSQTGVGNQPQHF
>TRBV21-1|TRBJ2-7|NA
CASSKGWTSGSKYEQYF
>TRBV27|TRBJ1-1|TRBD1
CASRTVQGAGNTEAFF
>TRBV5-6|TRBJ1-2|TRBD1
CASSLAGQPYGYTF
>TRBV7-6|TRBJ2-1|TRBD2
CASSLEGLAGVGNEQFF
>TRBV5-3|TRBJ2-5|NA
CARKRSGSPQETQYF
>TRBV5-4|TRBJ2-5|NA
CASSSPVSGRETQYF
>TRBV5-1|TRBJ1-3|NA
CASSLRASSGNTIYF
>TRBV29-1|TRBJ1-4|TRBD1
CSVGTGTATNEKLFF
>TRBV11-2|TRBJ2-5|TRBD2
CASSLAGGPEETQYF
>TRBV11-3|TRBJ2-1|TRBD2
CASSARGAGGHNEQFF
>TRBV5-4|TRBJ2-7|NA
CAGGQSGAAYEQYF
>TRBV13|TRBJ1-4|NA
CASSLNRFGEKLFF
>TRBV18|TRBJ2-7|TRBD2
CASLRTSGSLGEQYF
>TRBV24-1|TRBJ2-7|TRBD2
CATSAGTSGRALYEQYF
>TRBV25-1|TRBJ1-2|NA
CASSDRDLTWRTF
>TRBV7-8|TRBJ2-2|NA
CASSLRDLYTGELFF
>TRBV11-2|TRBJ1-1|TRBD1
CASSASTGANTEAFF
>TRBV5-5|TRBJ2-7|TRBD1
CASSWVQGAYEQYF